Given below is one TCR beta chain in context. Its antigen is not yet known. No base quality information exists; no much larger clone differs at one position. The collaborating institutions used their own protocols to collect whole blood in K2EDTA tubes. For TCRbeta analysis, collaborator samples were shipped as frozen whole blood, as isolated PBMCs, or as DNA extracted from either sample type. The data stem from a study of blood T cell repertoires in COVID-19 (dated by TCRdb to the early 2020s). With regard to the full study: Samples from collaborators originated in the United States, Italy and Spain and spanned both the acute and convalescent phases of COVID-19. The prospective study material was composed of cDNA or gDNA derived from T cells, B-cell-depleted T cells, or PBMCs. Samples came from the ongoing ImmuneRACE study (first 160 participants) plus 1,254 subjects from 6 global collaborators. Subjects who had been exposed to COVID-19, were actively infected with it, or had recovered from it provided the deeply sampled blood TCRbeta repertoires that made up the dataset. A freely available public database, intended as a resource for researchers studying the immune response to SARS-CoV-2, is where the repertoires were released. Sample metadata almost always included a de-identified subject ID, COVID-19 status, age in years and sex. Where available, HLA class I and class II types were taken from metadata supplied by the sample provider and were not determined by assay-based typing. Findings and caveats that apply to the study as a whole: Clinical and demographic metadata were provided uncurated, with the amount varying by source and participant.

TCRbeta CDR3 regions were amplified from genomic DNA by means of the immunoSEQ Assay, a bias-controlled multiplex PCR. From the authors' description of their analysis: The number of nucleated cells in each sample was estimated from the amplification of reference gene primers within the assay. To quantify the absolute abundance of each unique TCRbeta CDR3 rearrangement, sequence reads were collapsed and filtered. For each sample, productive Simpson clonality was calculated by taking the square root of Simpson's diversity index across productive rearrangements. This is the immuneACCESS table as TCRdb keeps it, with only in-frame sequences that have V and J called. A part of the clones is gone; compared with another copy, unresolved V genes explain less than half, and the rest is unexplained. The V and J calls and clone size were taken over from that table, and D and trimming were inferred from the DNA. In all, the sample holds 200,000 to 300,000 clones, and roughly 90% of those were seen once. Together, the top ten hold under 6.5% of the sample.

Spanning cysteine to phenylalanine, the CDR3 consists of 14 amino acids. Only the CDR3 DNA is retained, 42 bases long and in frame from the first base. CDR1 and CDR2 are read off the germline V gene as LGHNA and YNFKEQ. V sheds 1 base and J sheds 1 base, leaving 6 bases between their ends. The V and J segments used are TRBV4-2 and TRBJ2-3; no D gene is confidently identified. Specimen: peripheral blood. The source is a man aged 55 to 70 with acute or convalescent COVID-19. The encoded CDR3 is CASSQVQGTDTQYF. The nucleotide sequence reads TGTGCCAGCAGCCAAGTCCAGGGCACAGATACGCAGTATTTT.